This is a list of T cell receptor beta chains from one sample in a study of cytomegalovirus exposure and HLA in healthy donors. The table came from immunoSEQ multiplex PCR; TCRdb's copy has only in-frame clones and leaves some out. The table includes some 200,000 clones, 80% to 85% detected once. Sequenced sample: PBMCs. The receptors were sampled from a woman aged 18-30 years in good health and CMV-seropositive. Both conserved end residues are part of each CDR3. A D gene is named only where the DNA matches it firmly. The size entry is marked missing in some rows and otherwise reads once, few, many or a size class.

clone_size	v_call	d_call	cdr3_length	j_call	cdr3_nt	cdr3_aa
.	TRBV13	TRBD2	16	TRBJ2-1	TGTGCCAGCAGCCCTTATTTGGCGGGGGGGCCGCATGAGCAGTTCTTC	CASSPYLAGGPHEQFF
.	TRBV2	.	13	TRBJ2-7	TGTGCCAGCAATGCAGGGCTTTCCTACGAGCAGTACTTC	CASNAGLSYEQYF
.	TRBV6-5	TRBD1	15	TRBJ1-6	TGTGCCAGCAGTTTCCAGACAGGGGTTGGGTCACCCCTCCACTTT	CASSFQTGVGSPLHF
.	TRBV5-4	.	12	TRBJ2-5	TGTGCCAGCAGCTTTCAGCGGGAGACCCAGTACTTC	CASSFQRETQYF
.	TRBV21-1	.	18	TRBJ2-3	TGTGCCAGCAGCAAATCACAGGGGGCGCGGAGCCACGCAGATACGCAGTATTTT	CASSKSQGARSHADTQYF
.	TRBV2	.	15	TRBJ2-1	TGTGCCAGCAGTGCGCCGGGGTCCTTCTACAATGAGCAGTTCTTC	CASSAPGSFYNEQFF
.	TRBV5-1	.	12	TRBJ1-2	TGCGCCAGCAGCTTGGGGGGGACAAGCTACACCTTC	CASSLGGTSYTF
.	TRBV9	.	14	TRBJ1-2	TGTGCCAGCAGCGCCAGAACAGGCAACTATGGCTACACCTTC	CASSARTGNYGYTF
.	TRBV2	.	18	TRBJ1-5	TGTGCCAGCAGTGAGTTTTTCCGGGCAGGACATCTCGGTCAGCCCCAGCATTTT	CASSEFFRAGHLGQPQHF
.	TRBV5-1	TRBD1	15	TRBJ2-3	TGCGCCAGCACCATTCCGGGACAGGGAGGAGATACGCAGTATTTT	CASTIPGQGGDTQYF
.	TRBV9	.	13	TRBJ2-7	TGTGCCAGCAGCGTAGACGGGTCCTACGAGCAGTACTTC	CASSVDGSYEQYF
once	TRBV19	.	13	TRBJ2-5	TGTGCCAGTAGTATACAGGGAGGAGGGACCCAGTACTTC	CASSIQGGGTQYF
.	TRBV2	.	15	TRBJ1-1	TGTGCCAGCAATCCAACGGGCATCGGGGTGACTGAAGCTTTCTTT	CASNPTGIGVTEAFF
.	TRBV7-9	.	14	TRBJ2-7	TGTGCCAGCAGCTCAGAAGGAGTTCTCTACGAGCAGTACTTC	CASSSEGVLYEQYF
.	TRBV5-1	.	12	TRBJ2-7	TGCGCCAGTGGAGAGAGCTCCTACGAGCAGTACTTC	CASGESSYEQYF
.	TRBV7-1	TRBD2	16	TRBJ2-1	TGTGCCAGCAGCTTAAGTGGACTAGCGGTTACCAATGAGCAGTTCTTC	CASSLSGLAVTNEQFF
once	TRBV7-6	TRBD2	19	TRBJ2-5	TGTGCCAGCAGCTCGGGCCTCGGACTAGGCGGGGGTACGCTAGAGACCCAGTACTTC	CASSSGLGLGGGTLETQYF
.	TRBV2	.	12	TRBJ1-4	TGTGCCAGCAGTGACTTACAGGAAAAACTGTTTTTT	CASSDLQEKLFF
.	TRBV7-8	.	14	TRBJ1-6	TGTACCAGCAGCCTAGGAGAGGCGAATTCACCCCTCCACTTT	CTSSLGEANSPLHF
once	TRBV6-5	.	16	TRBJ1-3	TGTGCCAGCAGTTACTCACAACAGGGTGGCAGAAACACCATATATTTT	CASSYSQQGGRNTIYF
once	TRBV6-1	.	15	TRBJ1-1	TGTGCCAGCAGGGGGAGGGAGGGATTGAACACTGAAGCTTTCTTT	CASRGREGLNTEAFF
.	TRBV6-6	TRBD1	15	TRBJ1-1	TGTGCCAGCAGTTACCCCGGGACAGGGTCCCCCGAAGCTTTCTTT	CASSYPGTGSPEAFF
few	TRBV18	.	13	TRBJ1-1	TGTGCCAGCTCTCCCTGGACAGAATCTGAAGCTTTCTTT	CASSPWTESEAFF
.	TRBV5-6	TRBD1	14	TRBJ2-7	TGTGCCAGCAGCTTTGGGGACAGACATTACGAGCAGTACTTC	CASSFGDRHYEQYF
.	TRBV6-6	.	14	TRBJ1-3	TGTGCCAGCAGTTACGCGCCCTCTGGAAACACCATATATTTT	CASSYAPSGNTIYF
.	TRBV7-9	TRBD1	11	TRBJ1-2	TGTGCCAGCGGACAGGATTATGGCTACACCTTC	CASGQDYGYTF
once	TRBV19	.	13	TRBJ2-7	TGTGCCAGTAGTAGGCAGAAGACCTACGAGCAGTACTTC	CASSRQKTYEQYF
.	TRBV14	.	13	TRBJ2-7	TGTGCCAGCGGAGTCGACAGGTCTGGAGAGCAGTACTTC	CASGVDRSGEQYF
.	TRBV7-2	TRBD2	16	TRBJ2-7	TGTGCCAGCAGCTTATGGGGGACTAGCGGCTCCTACGAGCAGTACTTC	CASSLWGTSGSYEQYF
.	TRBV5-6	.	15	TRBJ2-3	TGTGCCAGCAGCTTGGAACTGGTTAGCACAGATACGCAGTATTTT	CASSLELVSTDTQYF
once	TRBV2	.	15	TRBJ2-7	TGTGCCAGCAGTGAAGTGGGGACAAAAACCTACGAGCAGTACTTC	CASSEVGTKTYEQYF
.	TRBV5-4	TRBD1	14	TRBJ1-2	TGTGCCAGCAGCACCCGGGACAGGGACTCAGGGGGCACCTTC	CASSTRDRDSGGTF
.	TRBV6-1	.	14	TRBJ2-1	TGTGCCAGCAGTGCGCTACTAGTTGTGGATGAGCAGTTCTTC	CASSALLVVDEQFF
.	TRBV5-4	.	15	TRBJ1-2	TGTGCCAGCAGCCCTGGACAGCATCCCATCTATGGCTACACCTTC	CASSPGQHPIYGYTF
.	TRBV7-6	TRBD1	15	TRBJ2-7	TGTGCCAGCAGCTTAGGGACCACAGGGGCGTCCGAGCAGTACTTC	CASSLGTTGASEQYF
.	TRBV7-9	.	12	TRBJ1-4	TGTGCCAGCAGCCCCGGGTACGGGGAACTGTTTTTT	CASSPGYGELFF
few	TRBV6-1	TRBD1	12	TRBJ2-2	TGTGCCAGCAGAGGGACAGCCGGGGAGCTGTTTTTT	CASRGTAGELFF
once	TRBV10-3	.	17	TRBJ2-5	TGTGCCATCAGTGAGTCGGCGCGGAGGTTACCCCAAGAGACCCAGTACTTC	CAISESARRLPQETQYF
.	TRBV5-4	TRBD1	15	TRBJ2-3	TGTGCCAGCAGCATGGGGACAGGTAGCACAGATACGCAGTATTTT	CASSMGTGSTDTQYF
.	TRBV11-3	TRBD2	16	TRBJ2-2	TGTGCCAGCAGCTTAGACTTTGGCGGGGGGGCAGTGGAGCTGTTTTTT	CASSLDFGGGAVELFF
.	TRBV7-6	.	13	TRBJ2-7	TGTGCCAGCAGCTTGGGACAACGCGACGAGCAGTACTTC	CASSLGQRDEQYF
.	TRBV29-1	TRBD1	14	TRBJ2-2	TGCAGCATAAAACCTCAGGGGGCGACCGGGGAGCTGTTTTTT	CSIKPQGATGELFF
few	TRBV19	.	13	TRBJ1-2	TGTGCCAGTAGTAGGGAGTCGGGCTATGGCTACACCTTC	CASSRESGYGYTF
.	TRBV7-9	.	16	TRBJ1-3	TGTGCCAGCAGCTTAGTGGGGGGAAGTACGAGGAACACCATATATTTT	CASSLVGGSTRNTIYF
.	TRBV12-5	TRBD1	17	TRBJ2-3	TGTGCTAGTGGTTCCCCTCCGGGACAGTCTAGCACAGATACGCAGTATTTT	CASGSPPGQSSTDTQYF
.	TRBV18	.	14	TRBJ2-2	TGTGCCAGCTCCCGGCAGGGTCACACCGGGGAGCTGTTTTTT	CASSRQGHTGELFF
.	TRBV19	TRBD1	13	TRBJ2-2	TGTGCCAGTAGGTACAGGGGTACCGGGGAGCTGTTTTTT	CASRYRGTGELFF
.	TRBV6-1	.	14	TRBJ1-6	TGTGCCAGCAGTGGGCAGGGGAAAGGATCACCCCTCCACTTT	CASSGQGKGSPLHF